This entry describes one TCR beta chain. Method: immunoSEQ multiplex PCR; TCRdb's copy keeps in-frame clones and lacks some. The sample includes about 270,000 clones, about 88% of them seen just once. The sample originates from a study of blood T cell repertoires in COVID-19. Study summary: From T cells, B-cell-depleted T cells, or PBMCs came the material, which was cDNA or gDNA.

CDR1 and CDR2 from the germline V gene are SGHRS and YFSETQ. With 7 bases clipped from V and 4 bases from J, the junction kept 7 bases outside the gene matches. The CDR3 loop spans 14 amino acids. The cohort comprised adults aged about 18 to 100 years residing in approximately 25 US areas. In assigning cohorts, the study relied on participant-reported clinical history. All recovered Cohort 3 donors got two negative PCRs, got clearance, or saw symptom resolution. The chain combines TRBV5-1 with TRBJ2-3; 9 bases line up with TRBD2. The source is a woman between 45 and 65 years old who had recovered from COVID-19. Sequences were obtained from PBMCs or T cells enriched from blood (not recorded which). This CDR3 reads CASLSGSGADTQYF. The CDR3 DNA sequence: TGCGCCAGCCTTAGCGGGAGTGGGGCAGATACGCAGTATTTT. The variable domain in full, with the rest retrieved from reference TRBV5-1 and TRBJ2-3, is KAGVTQTPRYLIKTRGQQVTLSCSPISGHRSVSWYQQTPGQGLQFLFEYFSETQRNKGNFPGRFSGRQFSNSRSEMNVSTLELGDSALYLCASLSGSGADTQYFGPGTRLTVL.